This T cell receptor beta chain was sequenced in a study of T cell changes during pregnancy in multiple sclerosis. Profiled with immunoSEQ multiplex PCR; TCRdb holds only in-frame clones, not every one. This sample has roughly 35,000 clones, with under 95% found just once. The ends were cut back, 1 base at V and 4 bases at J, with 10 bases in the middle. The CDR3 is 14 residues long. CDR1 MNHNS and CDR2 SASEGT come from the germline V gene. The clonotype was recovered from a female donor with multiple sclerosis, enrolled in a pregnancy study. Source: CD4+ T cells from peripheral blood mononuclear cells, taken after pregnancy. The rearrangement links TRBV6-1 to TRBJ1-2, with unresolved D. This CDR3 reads CASSEGAGTYGYTF. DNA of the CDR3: TGTGCCAGCAGTGAAGGGGCAGGAACCTATGGCTACACCTTC.